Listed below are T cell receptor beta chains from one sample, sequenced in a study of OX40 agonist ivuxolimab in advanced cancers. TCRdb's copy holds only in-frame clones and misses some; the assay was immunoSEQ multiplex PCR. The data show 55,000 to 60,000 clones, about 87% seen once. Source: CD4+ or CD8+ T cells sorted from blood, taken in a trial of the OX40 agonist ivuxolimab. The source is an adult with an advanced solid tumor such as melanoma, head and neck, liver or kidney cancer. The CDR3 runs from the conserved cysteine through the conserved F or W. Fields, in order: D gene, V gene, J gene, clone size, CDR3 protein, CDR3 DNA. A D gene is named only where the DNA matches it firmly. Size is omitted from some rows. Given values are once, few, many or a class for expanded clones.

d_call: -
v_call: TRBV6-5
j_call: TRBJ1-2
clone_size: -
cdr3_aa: CASSPRDGPYGYTF
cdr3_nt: TGTGCCAGCAGTCCCCGGGACGGACCATATGGCTACACCTTC

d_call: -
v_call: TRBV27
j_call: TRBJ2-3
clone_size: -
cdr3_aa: CASGRFSSTDTQYF
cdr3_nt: TGTGCCAGCGGACGTTTTTCGAGCACAGATACGCAGTATTTT

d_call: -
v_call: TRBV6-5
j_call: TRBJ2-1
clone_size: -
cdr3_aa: CASSYLGRESEQFF
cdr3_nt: TGTGCCAGCAGTTACCTAGGAAGGGAAAGTGAGCAGTTCTTC

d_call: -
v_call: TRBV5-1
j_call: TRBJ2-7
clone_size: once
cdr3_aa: CASSRQYAGPIDEQYF
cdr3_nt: TGCGCCAGCAGCCGCCAATACGCGGGTCCTATCGACGAGCAGTACTTC

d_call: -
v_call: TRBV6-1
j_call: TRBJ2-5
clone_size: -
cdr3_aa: CASIDHYRSLETQYF
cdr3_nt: TGTGCCAGCATCGACCACTATAGATCCTTAGAGACCCAGTACTTC

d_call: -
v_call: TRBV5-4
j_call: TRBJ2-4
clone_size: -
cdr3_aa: CASSLVSGVAKNIQYF
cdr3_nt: TGTGCCAGCAGCTTGGTTTCCGGAGTGGCCAAAAACATTCAGTACTTC

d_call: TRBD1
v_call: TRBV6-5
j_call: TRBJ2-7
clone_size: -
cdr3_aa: CASSLDRGQFREQYF
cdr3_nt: TGTGCCAGCAGTCTTGACAGGGGGCAATTCCGCGAGCAGTACTTC

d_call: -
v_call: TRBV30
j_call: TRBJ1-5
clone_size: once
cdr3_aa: CAFDKGRVFNQPQHF
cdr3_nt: TGTGCCTTTGACAAGGGAAGGGTCTTCAATCAGCCCCAGCATTTT

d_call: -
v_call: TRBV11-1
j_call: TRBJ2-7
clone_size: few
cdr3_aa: CASSLHQGDAYEQYF
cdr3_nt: TGTGCCAGCAGCTTACATCAAGGGGACGCCTACGAGCAGTACTTC

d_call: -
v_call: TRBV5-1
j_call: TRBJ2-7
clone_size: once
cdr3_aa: CASRTDASTLRSYF
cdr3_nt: TGCGCCAGCAGGACCGACGCTAGTACCCTAAGGTCGTACTTC

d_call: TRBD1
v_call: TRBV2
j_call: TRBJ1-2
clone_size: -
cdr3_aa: CASIPDRAGGYTF
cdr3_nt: TGTGCCAGCATTCCCGACAGGGCCGGGGGCTACACCTTC

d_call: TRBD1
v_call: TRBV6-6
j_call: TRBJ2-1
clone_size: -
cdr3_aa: CASTLEGQGSWNEQFF
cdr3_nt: TGTGCCAGCACCCTCGAAGGACAGGGTAGTTGGAATGAGCAGTTCTTC

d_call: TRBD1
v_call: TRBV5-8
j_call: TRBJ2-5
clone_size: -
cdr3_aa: CASSSYHGTGQETQYF
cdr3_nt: TGTGCCAGCAGCTCTTATCATGGGACAGGGCAAGAGACCCAGTACTTC

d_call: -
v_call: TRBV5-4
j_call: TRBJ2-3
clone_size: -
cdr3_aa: CASSLTGADTQYF
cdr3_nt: TGTGCCAGCAGCTTGACGGGGGCGGATACGCAGTATTTT

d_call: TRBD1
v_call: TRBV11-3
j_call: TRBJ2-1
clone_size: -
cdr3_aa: CASSLGQSSYNEQFF
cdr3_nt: TGTGCCAGCAGCCTGGGACAGAGCTCCTACAATGAGCAGTTCTTC

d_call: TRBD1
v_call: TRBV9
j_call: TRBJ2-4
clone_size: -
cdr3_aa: CASSVGTGGENIQYF
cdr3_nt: TGTGCCAGCAGCGTAGGGACAGGGGGCGAGAACATTCAGTACTTC

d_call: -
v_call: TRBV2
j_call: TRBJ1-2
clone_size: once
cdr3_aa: CASRARDGLYGYTF
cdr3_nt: TGTGCCAGCAGGGCCCGGGACGGACTCTATGGCTACACCTTC

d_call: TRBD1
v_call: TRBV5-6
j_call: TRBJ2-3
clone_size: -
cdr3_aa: CASSLQTGGGGNTQYF
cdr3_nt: TGTGCCAGCAGCTTGCAGACAGGGGGCGGTGGGAATACGCAGTATTTT

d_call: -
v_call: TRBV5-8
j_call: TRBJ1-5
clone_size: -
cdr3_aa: CASSLDSNQPQHF
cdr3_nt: TGTGCCAGCAGCTTGGATAGCAATCAGCCCCAGCATTTT

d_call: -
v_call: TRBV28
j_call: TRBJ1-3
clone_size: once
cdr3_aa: CASSRDLDSGNTIYF
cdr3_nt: TGTGCCAGCAGCCGGGACTTAGACTCTGGAAACACCATATATTTT

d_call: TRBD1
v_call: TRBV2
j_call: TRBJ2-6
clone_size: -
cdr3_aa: CASTQGFPGQGYSGANVLTF
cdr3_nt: TGTGCCAGCACCCAAGGATTTCCGGGACAGGGTTACTCTGGGGCCAACGTCCTGACTTTC

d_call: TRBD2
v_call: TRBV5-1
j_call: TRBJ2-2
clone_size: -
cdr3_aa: CASRPISGSGAGELFF
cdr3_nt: TGCGCCAGCAGGCCTATTAGCGGGAGTGGGGCCGGGGAGCTGTTTTTT

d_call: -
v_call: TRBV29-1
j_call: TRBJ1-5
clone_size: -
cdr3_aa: CSASLGGGPLNQPQHF
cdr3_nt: TGCAGCGCATCCTTAGGGGGGGGTCCCCTGAATCAGCCCCAGCATTTT

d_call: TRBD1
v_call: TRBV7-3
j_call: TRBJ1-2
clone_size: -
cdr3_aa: CASSPTTGSYGYTF
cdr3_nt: TGTGCCAGCAGCCCCACGACAGGGAGCTATGGCTACACCTTC

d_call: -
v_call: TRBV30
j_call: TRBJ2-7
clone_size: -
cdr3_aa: CAWSPGASYEQYF
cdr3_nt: TGTGCCTGGAGCCCGGGTGCCTCCTACGAGCAGTACTTC

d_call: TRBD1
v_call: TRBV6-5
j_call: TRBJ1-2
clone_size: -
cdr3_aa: CASSPGTVYGYTF
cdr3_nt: TGTGCCAGCAGTCCCGGGACAGTGTATGGCTACACCTTC

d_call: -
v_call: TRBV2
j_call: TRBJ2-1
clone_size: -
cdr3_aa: CASSKLLVSYNEQFF
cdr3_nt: TGTGCCAGCAGTAAGCTATTAGTTTCCTACAATGAGCAGTTCTTC

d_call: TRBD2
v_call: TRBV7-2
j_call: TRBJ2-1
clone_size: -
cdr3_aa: CASSLAVSGRVENEQFF
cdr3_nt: TGTGCCAGCAGCTTAGCGGTCAGCGGGAGGGTCGAGAATGAGCAGTTCTTC

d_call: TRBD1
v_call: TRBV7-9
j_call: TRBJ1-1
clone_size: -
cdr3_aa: CASSLQGADTEAFF
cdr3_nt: TGTGCCAGCAGCTTACAGGGGGCGGACACTGAAGCTTTCTTT